The sequence of this T cell receptor (beta chain) was determined in a study of long-term antiretroviral therapy in people with HIV (dated by TCRdb to about 2022). Context from the whole study: Collection of the earliest samples took place about a decade ahead of the 2015 WHO recommendation for immediate ART, at a time when ART was typically delayed until CD4 counts fell. Whether ART initiation and durable HIV suppression were associated with changes in peripheral blood TRB repertoire composition and diversity was tested in a retrospective serial study. A total of under 250 cryopreserved PBMC samples were contributed to the cohort by 30 adults with confirmed HIV infection, with samples collected serially over a mean of 6 years (range 1-12). Of the 30 participants with HIV, ten to eleven were female. No cross-contamination during QIAcube processing turned up in test extractions that ran a monoclonal T-cell line alongside 25 to 35 polyclonal samples.

Points the paper makes about the study in general: Expanded TRB clones identified before ART initiation dominated the repertoire at all time points, although this dominance fluctuated and declined in many PLHIV after ART. CDR3 length ranges in HIV repertoires were narrower than in controls, and network structure suggested an antigen-experienced repertoire with only a slight naive shift after ART. Limited PBMC availability meant only the TCR beta chain was sequenced, without alpha chain pairing. The samples were dated from about 2003 to 2017, and the ART regimens that were used may be less effective than current ART regimens. Because pre-ART samples had limited cell numbers, profiling was done on unsorted PBMC rather than on sorted CD4+ and CD8+ T cells. ART initiation was associated with a significant increase in TRB diversity, but diversity stayed significantly below transplant donor controls even after long-term ART. Inferences about post-ART repertoire changes were limited because no data were available on ART adherence, viral resistance or therapy changes.

Sequencing of the TRB variable region was done with the immunoSEQ hsTCRB v3.0 assay at survey level resolution. The target sequencing depth for TRB was about 35,000-50,000 T-cell genomes per sample. An Illumina MiSeq with a v3 150-cycle kit was used to sequence the pooled TRB libraries. The authors processed their data as follows. Repertoire analysis was performed in R inside a reproducible Nextflow workflow that covered QC, data transformation and analysis. LymphoSeq2, an R package for AIRR-Seq data exploration, was used to implement custom analyses. Several samples yielding fewer than 5000 total TRB sequences were excluded, leaving 150 to 200 analyzed HIV repertoires. Of the roughly 190 retained HIV repertoires, almost 60 were collected before and about 130 after ART initiation. Repertoires were downsampled to 5000 TRB nucleotide sequences, and summary statistics were averaged over 100 downsampling iterations. The analysis kept only TRB sequences whose CDR3 regions were at least seven amino acids long. Diversity was measured with a Shannon entropy-derived clonality score and the Gini coefficient. In repertoire networks, the top 5000 CDR3 amino acid sequences were linked whenever an edit distance of one separated two sequences. For TRB CDR3 amino acid sequences, antigen specificity groups and MHC restriction were predicted with GLIPH2. To flag known associations with CMV, EBV, HIV or tissue antigens, CDR3 amino acid sequences were compared against VDJdb and McPAS-TCR. Pre-ART, post-ART and control groups were compared with Wilcoxon signed-rank tests and Holm-Bonferroni correction. TCRdb re-hosts the immuneACCESS table, in-frame sequences only. Its copies lack some clones; in the studies checked, an unresolved V gene accounts for under half of them, and the cause for the rest is not known. The DNA gave D and trimming, while V, J and clone size come from that table. This sample holds approximately 30,000 clones; roughly 84% were observed only once. Under 8% of the sample rests with the top ten.

Trimming leaves V shorter by 6 bases and J shorter by 0 bases, with the junction holding 11 bases beyond the gene matches. The germline V gene sets CDR1 to MDHEN and CDR2 to SYDVKM. From its cysteine to its phenylalanine, the CDR3 spans 16 amino acids. Here the CDR3 DNA is all that survives: 48 bases in frame from base 1. Inclusion was restricted to participants for whom at least one PBMC sample before ART initiation and at least two post-ART samples were available. Treatment was received in the United States of America by all participants with HIV. Before DNA extraction, cryopreserved samples of about 1-11 million PBMC were thawed and then washed. At the time of the earliest PBMC sample for each participant with HIV, ages ranged from roughly 20 to 54 years. Each participant contributed PBMC samples from 1-4 timepoints before ART initiation and 2-8 timepoints after ART initiation, with a median of 7 samples. Serial HIV viral load, CD4+ T-cell count, ART history and demographic data were obtained for every participant. Using a Qiagen kit on a QIAcube, genomic DNA was extracted from unsorted PBMC, with samples processed in batches of 12.

As to this clone: It lacks a known antigen. No base quality information exists; no much larger clone differs at one position.

This sample comprised unsorted PBMCs, obtained 0.4 years after starting antiretroviral therapy. The sequence was collected from a man between 18 and 29 years old with HIV. Here the chain combines TRBV28 and TRBJ2-7; 7 middle bases align to TRBD1. The sequence in DNA is TGTGCCAGCAGCCGATGGGGGACAGAGGACTCCTACGAGCAGTACTTC. This sequence encodes CASSRWGTEDSYEQYF.